This is a list of T cell receptor beta chains from one sample in a study of T and B cells in COVID-19 patients. TCRdb re-derived calls from the multiplex PCR reads in MiXCR, one entry per CDR3 protein. Among 8,000 to 9,500 distinct CDR3 sequences listed, about 25% were seen once. The sequencing input was blood. The receptors derive from a human donor who had recovered from COVID-19. Both conserved end residues are part of each CDR3. Fields, in order: D gene, clone size, J gene, V gene, CDR3 protein, CDR3 DNA. D genes are given only for firm matches. Clone size appears in some rows only: once, few, many, or a class for an expanded clone.

d_call: TRBD1; clone_size: many; j_call: TRBJ1-2; v_call: TRBV6-5; cdr3_aa: CASRSAGQSRYGYTF; cdr3_nt: TGTGCCAGCCGGTCGGCGGGACAGTCTAGATATGGCTACACCTTC
d_call: .; clone_size: medium-sized; j_call: TRBJ1-6; v_call: TRBV19; cdr3_aa: CASSTAQGRSNSPLHF; cdr3_nt: TGTGCCAGTAGTACCGCACAGGGTCGTAGTAATTCACCCCTCCACTTT
d_call: .; clone_size: few; j_call: TRBJ2-5; v_call: TRBV7-6; cdr3_aa: CASSKREETQYF; cdr3_nt: TGTGCCAGCAGCAAAAGGGAAGAGACCCAGTACTTC
d_call: TRBD1; clone_size: .; j_call: TRBJ1-5; v_call: TRBV2; cdr3_aa: CASIPGTGDQPQHF; cdr3_nt: TGTGCCAGCATCCCTGGGACAGGGGATCAGCCCCAGCATTTT
d_call: TRBD2; clone_size: medium-sized; j_call: TRBJ2-1; v_call: TRBV19; cdr3_aa: CASSTSGRRHEQFF; cdr3_nt: TGTGCCAGTAGCACTAGCGGGAGGCGGCATGAGCAGTTCTTC
d_call: .; clone_size: few; j_call: TRBJ2-5; v_call: TRBV29-1; cdr3_aa: CSVPKGGMETQYF; cdr3_nt: TGCAGCGTCCCAAAGGGGGGGATGGAGACCCAGTACTTC
d_call: .; clone_size: many; j_call: TRBJ2-1; v_call: TRBV4-3; cdr3_aa: CASSQELGPNEQFF; cdr3_nt: TGCGCCAGCAGCCAAGAATTAGGGCCCAATGAGCAGTTCTTC
d_call: TRBD1; clone_size: medium-sized; j_call: TRBJ2-5; v_call: TRBV27; cdr3_aa: CASSLDRWRETQYF; cdr3_nt: TGTGCCAGCAGCTTGGACAGGTGGAGGGAGACCCAGTACTTC
d_call: TRBD2; clone_size: .; j_call: TRBJ2-2; v_call: TRBV19; cdr3_aa: CASTRGTRAGELFF; cdr3_nt: TGTGCCAGTACCCGCGGGACTAGGGCTGGGGAGCTGTTTTTT
d_call: .; clone_size: .; j_call: TRBJ2-2; v_call: TRBV28; cdr3_aa: CASTIKGAGGELFF; cdr3_nt: TGTGCCAGCACCATTAAGGGGGCGGGAGGGGAGCTGTTTTTT
d_call: .; clone_size: .; j_call: TRBJ1-1; v_call: TRBV12-3/TRBV12-4; cdr3_aa: CASTSGWSDNTEAFF; cdr3_nt: TGTGCCAGCACCTCAGGTTGGTCAGACAACACTGAAGCTTTCTTT
d_call: TRBD1; clone_size: medium-sized; j_call: TRBJ1-3; v_call: TRBV19; cdr3_aa: CASRLPATGRNTIYF; cdr3_nt: TGTGCCAGTAGGCTCCCCGCGACAGGGCGGAACACCATATATTTT
d_call: TRBD1; clone_size: .; j_call: TRBJ1-5; v_call: TRBV6-1; cdr3_aa: CASSEYDYWTGTQPQHF; cdr3_nt: TGTGCCAGCAGTGAGTACGATTACTGGACAGGGACTCAGCCCCAGCATTTT
d_call: .; clone_size: .; j_call: TRBJ1-2; v_call: TRBV15; cdr3_aa: CATSNGGTGIHYGYTF; cdr3_nt: TGTGCCACCAGCAACGGGGGCACAGGGATTCACTATGGCTACACCTTC
d_call: TRBD1; clone_size: .; j_call: TRBJ1-4; v_call: TRBV5-4; cdr3_aa: CASSAQQGGLEKLFF; cdr3_nt: TGTGCCAGCAGCGCACAACAGGGGGGACTTGAAAAACTGTTTTTT
d_call: .; clone_size: .; j_call: TRBJ2-7; v_call: TRBV29-1; cdr3_aa: CSAEWGPYDEQYF; cdr3_nt: TGCAGCGCCGAATGGGGGCCATACGACGAGCAGTACTTC
d_call: TRBD1; clone_size: .; j_call: TRBJ2-3; v_call: TRBV6-5; cdr3_aa: CASRDRGGGTEYF; cdr3_nt: TGTGCCAGCAGGGACAGGGGAGGCGGCACAGAGTATTTT
d_call: .; clone_size: few; j_call: TRBJ1-2; v_call: TRBV10-3; cdr3_aa: CAISESGPYTF; cdr3_nt: TGTGCCATCAGTGAGTCAGGCCCATACACCTTC
d_call: .; clone_size: few; j_call: TRBJ1-3; v_call: TRBV7-2; cdr3_aa: CASSRFGGNTIYF; cdr3_nt: TGTGCCAGCAGCCGGTTTGGGGGGAACACCATATATTTT
d_call: .; clone_size: medium-sized; j_call: TRBJ1-1; v_call: TRBV19; cdr3_aa: CASSSRGDTEAFF; cdr3_nt: TGTGCCAGTAGTTCTCGAGGGGACACTGAAGCTTTCTTT
d_call: .; clone_size: .; j_call: TRBJ2-7; v_call: TRBV28; cdr3_aa: CASSSPYEQYF; cdr3_nt: TGTGCCAGCAGTTCCCCTTACGAGCAGTACTTC
d_call: .; clone_size: medium-sized; j_call: TRBJ1-6; v_call: TRBV12-3/TRBV12-4; cdr3_aa: CASSLGGYVRENSPLHF; cdr3_nt: TGTGCCAGCAGTTTAGGAGGTTATGTACGGGAAAATTCACCCCTCCACTTT
d_call: TRBD1; clone_size: .; j_call: TRBJ2-7; v_call: TRBV10-3; cdr3_aa: CAISGRTGAISYEQYF; cdr3_nt: TGTGCCATCAGTGGAAGAACAGGGGCCATTTCCTACGAGCAGTACTTC
d_call: .; clone_size: .; j_call: TRBJ2-7; v_call: TRBV4-3; cdr3_aa: CASSQGSEASYEQYF; cdr3_nt: TGCGCCAGCAGCCAAGGCTCAGAGGCCAGCTACGAGCAGTACTTC
d_call: .; clone_size: few; j_call: TRBJ2-5; v_call: TRBV7-2; cdr3_aa: CASTRGAQETQYF; cdr3_nt: TGTGCCAGCACCCGTGGGGCCCAAGAGACCCAGTACTTC
d_call: TRBD1; clone_size: medium-sized; j_call: TRBJ2-3; v_call: TRBV12-3/TRBV12-4; cdr3_aa: CASTIVLDRALADTQYF; cdr3_nt: TGTGCCAGCACCATTGTCCTGGACAGGGCCCTCGCAGATACGCAGTATTTT
d_call: .; clone_size: medium-sized; j_call: TRBJ2-2; v_call: TRBV15; cdr3_aa: CATRGANTGELFF; cdr3_nt: TGTGCCACCAGGGGGGCCAACACCGGGGAGCTGTTTTTT
d_call: .; clone_size: few; j_call: TRBJ1-2; v_call: TRBV6-6; cdr3_aa: CASSPPGTLYGYTF; cdr3_nt: TGTGCCAGCAGTCCTCCCGGGACCCTCTATGGCTACACCTTC
d_call: .; clone_size: many; j_call: TRBJ2-7; v_call: TRBV7-9; cdr3_aa: CASSLAVGFYEQYF; cdr3_nt: TGTGCCAGCAGCTTAGCGGTGGGATTCTACGAGCAGTACTTC
d_call: .; clone_size: medium-sized; j_call: TRBJ2-5; v_call: TRBV19; cdr3_aa: CASSLGLTVQETQYF; cdr3_nt: TGTGCCAGTAGTCTGGGTTTAACCGTGCAAGAGACCCAGTACTTC
d_call: .; clone_size: .; j_call: TRBJ1-2; v_call: TRBV6-2/TRBV6-3; cdr3_aa: CASSNRDRRLSDGYTF; cdr3_nt: TGTGCCAGCAGTAACCGGGACCGACGATTATCTGATGGCTACACCTTC
d_call: .; clone_size: medium-sized; j_call: TRBJ2-3; v_call: TRBV12-3/TRBV12-4; cdr3_aa: CASSSGDTQYF; cdr3_nt: TGTGCCAGCAGCTCCGGAGATACGCAGTATTTT
d_call: .; clone_size: .; j_call: TRBJ1-2; v_call: TRBV21-1; cdr3_aa: CASSNARGRVRQVANYGYTF; cdr3_nt: TGTGCCAGCAGCAATGCCCGGGGGAGGGTTAGACAGGTAGCTAACTATGGCTACACCTTC
d_call: TRBD2; clone_size: .; j_call: TRBJ2-1; v_call: TRBV11-1; cdr3_aa: CASSLVYQRGNNEQFF; cdr3_nt: TGTGCCAGCAGCTTAGTCTACCAGCGGGGAAACAATGAGCAGTTCTTC
d_call: .; clone_size: .; j_call: TRBJ2-7; v_call: TRBV20-1; cdr3_aa: CSARDLASATYEQYF; cdr3_nt: TGCAGTGCTAGAGATCTGGCTAGCGCTACCTACGAGCAGTACTTC
d_call: .; clone_size: .; j_call: TRBJ2-4; v_call: TRBV28; cdr3_aa: CASRSAKNIQYF; cdr3_nt: TGTGCCAGCAGGTCAGCCAAAAACATTCAGTACTTC
d_call: TRBD1; clone_size: many; j_call: TRBJ1-4; v_call: TRBV18; cdr3_aa: CASSPRGLNEKLFF; cdr3_nt: TGTGCCAGCTCACCAAGGGGGCTGAATGAAAAACTGTTTTTT
d_call: .; clone_size: few; j_call: TRBJ2-5; v_call: TRBV13; cdr3_aa: CASSSWGETQYF; cdr3_nt: TGTGCCAGCAGTTCATGGGGGGAGACCCAGTACTTC
d_call: .; clone_size: medium-sized; j_call: TRBJ1-6; v_call: TRBV19; cdr3_aa: CASAEVNSPLHF; cdr3_nt: TGTGCCAGTGCGGAAGTTAATTCACCCCTCCACTTT
d_call: TRBD1; clone_size: few; j_call: TRBJ1-5; v_call: TRBV10-3; cdr3_aa: CAISTTGTGNSNQPQHF; cdr3_nt: TGTGCCATCAGTACGACAGGGACAGGCAATAGCAATCAGCCCCAGCATTTT
d_call: .; clone_size: medium-sized; j_call: TRBJ2-2; v_call: TRBV6-5; cdr3_aa: CASTDLGGLERGELFF; cdr3_nt: TGTGCCAGCACTGACTTAGGGGGGCTGGAACGCGGGGAGCTGTTTTTT
d_call: TRBD1; clone_size: medium-sized; j_call: TRBJ2-3; v_call: TRBV19; cdr3_aa: CASSRRQGGITDTQYF; cdr3_nt: TGTGCCAGTAGTAGAAGACAGGGGGGAATCACAGATACGCAGTATTTT
d_call: .; clone_size: many; j_call: TRBJ2-5; v_call: TRBV10-3; cdr3_aa: CAISDFRATQETQYF; cdr3_nt: TGTGCCATCAGTGATTTCCGGGCCACACAAGAGACCCAGTACTTC
d_call: .; clone_size: few; j_call: TRBJ1-5; v_call: TRBV10-3; cdr3_aa: CAISESGQNQPQHF; cdr3_nt: TGTGCCATCAGTGAGTCGGGACAAAATCAGCCCCAGCATTTT